These 5 T cell receptor beta chains originate from one sample sequenced in a study of T cell responses to AZD1222 COVID-19 vaccine. This table comes from immunoSEQ multiplex PCR, and its TCRdb copy is limited to in-frame clones, with some not included. This sample carries tens of thousands of clones, over 75% of them seen once, and the ten largest clones take 15% to 20%. Sequenced here: peripheral blood, sampled on day 0 of AZD1222 vaccination. The source of these receptors is an adult in good health.

The genes are TRBV5-1 and TRBJ1-4; D gene unclear. The CDR3 length is 14 residues. The ends were cut back, 2 bases at V and 2 bases at J, with 7 bases in the middle. CDR1 and CDR2 (germline): SGHRS, YFSETQ. CDR3 nucleotides: TGCGCCAGCAGCTTAGGAACGACTAATGAAAAACTGTTTTTT. Its translation is CASSLGTTNEKLFF.

This clone was seen once. The gene calls are TRBV3-1 (or the pseudogene TRBV3-2) and TRBJ2-5; D is undetermined. CDR1 is LGHDT, CDR2 YNNKEL, per germline (reference sequence). Trimming cost V 1 base and J 5 bases, with 20 bases left between them. The CDR3 sequence is 17 residues long. DNA for the CDR3: TGTGCCAGCAGCCAAGGGGAATGGGCAAGCGACTTGGAGACCCAGTACTTC. This codes for CASSQGEWASDLETQYF.

This clone is labeled medium-sized. The chain couples TRBV13 to TRBJ1-1; a possible D gene is TRBD1 (5 bases). This CDR3 comprises 15 residues. V was clipped by 1 base and J by 1 base, with 10 bases between them. Looked up from germline, CDR1 is PRHDT and CDR2 is FYEKMQ (reference sequence). CDR3 region: CASSLAQGSNTEAFF. As DNA, the CDR3 is TGTGCCAGCAGCTTAGCCCAGGGCTCGAACACTGAAGCTTTCTTT.

Note on this clone: The identical CDR3 is also encoded by other nucleotide sequences in the sample. The chain carries TRBV15 and TRBJ1-6; D unresolved. The ends were cut back, 0 bases at V and 10 bases at J, with 10 bases in the middle. CDR3 length: 14 amino acids. Germline lookup yields CDR1 LNHNV and CDR2 YYDKDF (reference sequence). The CDR3 sequence is CATSRDVGGSPLHF. CDR3 DNA sequence: TGTGCCACCAGCAGAGATGTGGGAGGATCACCCCTCCACTTT. Full variable domain (missing parts from reference TRBV15 and TRBJ1-6): DAMVIQNPRYQVTQFGKPVTLSCSQTLNHNVMYWYQQKSSQAPKLLFHYYDKDFNNEADTPDNFQSRRPNTSFCFLDIRSPGLGDTAMYLCATSRDVGGSPLHFGNGTRLTVT.

DNA of the CDR3: TGTGCCAGTGAAGCAGGGGGGACAGATACGCAGTATTTT. It specifies CASEAGGTDTQYF. The chain joins TRBV6-5 to TRBJ2-3; D may be TRBD1 (7 bases). V dropped 9 bases and J dropped 3 bases, with 13 bases sitting between them. CDR1 is MNHEY, CDR2 SVGAGI, per germline. This CDR3 has 13 amino acids.